The clone carrying this T cell receptor (beta chain) has a handful of counts. Its antigen remains unidentified. This record belongs to a study of T cells after yellow fever vaccination. General study points: In post-booster samples, most primary-vaccination clones reappeared (approximately 96% CD4, over 70% CD8). A faster peak, day 5 versus 15, was reached by the weaker secondary response. The appearance of a small share of clonotypes in both CD4 and CD8 compartments was observed.

TCRdb fed the 5' RACE reads into MiXCR, producing one record per CDR3 protein. The table records approximately 450,000 distinct CDR3 sequences, around 19% of them present only once. The TCR originated in a man aged 18-30 years who received the YFV17D yellow fever vaccine. Sequenced material: PBMCs, taken before the yellow fever booster vaccination.

The DNA of the CDR3 is TGTGCCAGCAGACCAGGTGCAGCTAACTATGGCTACACCTTC. Translation gives CASRPGAANYGYTF. V and J are TRBV27 and TRBJ1-2, with D unresolved. CDR1 is MNHEY, CDR2 SMNVEV, per germline (reference sequence). V was shortened by 6 bases and J by 0 bases, with 11 bases between the two germline ends. The CDR3 contains 14 residues.